Detailed here is one T cell receptor (beta chain). Sequencing used immunoSEQ multiplex PCR; TCRdb keeps in-frame clones, though not all of them. The sample contains about 170,000 clones, 91% of which appear only once. These data belong to a study of control samples from healthy donors and cancer patients. The CDR3 contains 13 residues. Sequenced material: blood. The chain links TRBV21-1 to TRBJ1-6. TRBV21-1 is deemed a pseudogene. The source of this sequence is a woman aged 25 to 45 in good health. The CDR3 loop reads CASSKRVHSPLHF. For the CDR3, the DNA is TGTGCCAGCAGCAAAAGGGTTCATTCACCCCTCCACTTT.